Included here is one TCR beta chain sequence, with context. Antigen: not known. This record belongs to a study of cytomegalovirus exposure and HLA in healthy donors. The study, taken as a whole, reports: Compared with the roughly 670-donor mean, an Asian-associated ancestry cluster reportedly had fewer N-insertions, according to a later analysis.

V shed 4 bases, J shed 5 bases, and the junction held 7 bases outside the gene matches. The CDR3 is made up of 14 amino acids. The germline V gene encodes CDR1 SGHRS and CDR2 YFSETQ. The PCR ran on 60 Vbeta and 13 Jbeta primers. Libraries were prepared by immunoSEQ multiplex PCR; TCRdb keeps only in-frame clonotypes and omits some of them. Altogether tens of thousands of clones are present, about 84% being singletons, with the ten largest covering roughly 5.7%. The sequence came from a male donor in good health and CMV-seronegative. The genes are TRBV5-1 and TRBJ1-1, with 8 bases aligning to TRBD1. Sample: PBMCs. CDR3 nucleotides: TGCGCCAGCAGCAGTTCACAGGGGGGGACTGAAGCTTTCTTT. This sequence encodes CASSSSQGGTEAFF.